The rows below give T cell receptor beta chains drawn from one sample of a study of blood T cell repertoires in COVID-19. Only in-frame clones appear in the TCRdb table, and some are missing; sequencing was by immunoSEQ multiplex PCR. Here the sample spans more than 250,000 clones, around 89% being singletons. Material for sequencing was peripheral blood. The receptor set was obtained from a woman between 25 and 40 years old with COVID-19, enrolled during active disease. The CDR3 runs from the conserved cysteine through the conserved F or W. The D gene is left open where the match is weak. Clone sizes are given selectively: once, few, many, or a class where the clone is expanded.

J,size,V,D,CDR3,DNA
TRBJ1-2,NA,TRBV19,TRBD1,CASSLLMTGGNGYTF,TGTGCCAGTAGTCTTTTGATGACAGGGGGAAATGGCTACACCTTC
TRBJ1-2,NA,TRBV6-1,TRBD1,CASSETGKRDGYTF,TGTGCCAGCAGTGAGACAGGGAAGAGGGATGGCTACACCTTC
TRBJ1-6,NA,TRBV4-1,NA,CASSQELGGRYSPLHF,TGCGCCAGCAGCCAAGAACTCGGGGGGCGCTATTCACCCCTCCACTTT
TRBJ1-6,NA,TRBV7-2,NA,CASSAGISYNSPLHF,TGTGCCAGCAGCGCGGGGATCTCCTATAATTCACCCCTCCACTTT
TRBJ2-7,NA,TRBV11-3,TRBD1,CASSQGQGDYEQYF,TGTGCCAGCAGCCAGGGACAGGGAGATTACGAGCAGTACTTC
TRBJ2-2,NA,TRBV5-1,NA,CASSDDGHPDRELFF,TGCGCCAGCAGCGACGACGGACACCCTGACCGGGAGCTGTTTTTT
TRBJ2-4,NA,TRBV12-3/TRBV12-4,NA,CASSPTKNIQYF,TGTGCCAGCAGTCCCACTAAAAACATTCAGTACTTC
TRBJ1-1,NA,TRBV5-8,TRBD1,CASSLDRGRTEAFF,TGTGCCAGCAGCTTGGACAGGGGGCGTACTGAAGCTTTCTTT
TRBJ2-3,NA,TRBV5-1,NA,CASSLWEAGSDTQYF,TGCGCCAGCAGCTTGTGGGAGGCGGGGTCAGATACGCAGTATTTT
TRBJ1-1,NA,TRBV4-3,NA,CASSQDMSGKEAFF,TGCGCCAGCAGCCAAGATATGTCGGGGAAGGAAGCTTTCTTT
TRBJ2-3,NA,TRBV5-6,NA,CASSPGTSTDTQYF,TGTGCCAGCAGCCCCGGGACTAGCACAGATACGCAGTATTTT
TRBJ2-1,NA,TRBV12-3/TRBV12-4,NA,CASSLSGNEQFF,TGTGCCAGCAGTTTATCCGGGAATGAGCAGTTCTTC
TRBJ2-3,once,TRBV19,NA,CASGPPGDTQYF,TGTGCCAGTGGGCCCCCAGGGGATACGCAGTATTTT
TRBJ1-1,NA,TRBV20-1,NA,CSASSWNTEAFF,TGCAGTGCTAGTTCCTGGAACACTGAAGCTTTCTTT
TRBJ2-1,NA,TRBV13,TRBD1,CASSPRDRSYNEQFF,TGTGCCAGCAGTCCCCGGGACAGATCTTACAATGAGCAGTTCTTC
TRBJ2-1,NA,TRBV11-3,TRBD2,CASSLRLAGRNEQFF,TGTGCCAGCAGCCTGCGACTAGCGGGCCGCAATGAGCAGTTCTTC
TRBJ2-7,NA,TRBV4-2,NA,CASSQSETAGTYEQYF,TGTGCCAGCAGCCAATCCGAGACAGCCGGAACCTACGAGCAGTACTTC
TRBJ2-1,once,TRBV3-1/TRBV3-2,NA,CASSPIEETDEQFF,TGTGCCAGCAGCCCCATAGAAGAGACTGATGAGCAGTTCTTC
TRBJ1-1,NA,TRBV7-6,TRBD1,CASSLVTGAGTGGNTEAFF,TGTGCCAGCAGCTTAGTGACAGGAGCCGGGACAGGGGGTAACACTGAAGCTTTCTTT
TRBJ2-7,NA,TRBV7-6,NA,CASSLVRGSEQYF,TGTGCCAGCAGCTTAGTTCGGGGAAGCGAGCAGTACTTC
TRBJ2-1,NA,TRBV11-3,TRBD2,CASSLGTSGAYNEQFF,TGTGCCAGCAGCTTAGGGACTAGCGGGGCCTACAATGAGCAGTTCTTC
TRBJ1-2,NA,TRBV28,NA,CASSPRLWGYTF,TGTGCCAGCAGTCCCAGATTGTGGGGCTACACCTTC
TRBJ1-1,NA,TRBV19,NA,CASTSIRWGGNTEAFF,TGTGCCAGTACCTCGATTCGGTGGGGGGGGAACACTGAAGCTTTCTTT
TRBJ1-5,NA,TRBV15,NA,CATSRDRSIRPQHF,TGTGCCACCAGCAGAGATAGGAGCATCAGGCCCCAGCATTTT
TRBJ1-6,NA,TRBV11-2,NA,CASSPGGNSPLHF,TGTGCCAGCAGCCCGGGGGGTAATTCACCCCTCCACTTT
TRBJ1-1,NA,TRBV5-6,NA,CASSLGTEAFF,TGTGCCAGCAGTCTCGGGACAGAAGCTTTCTTT
TRBJ2-3,NA,TRBV12-3/TRBV12-4,NA,CASSFRDTDTQYF,TGTGCCAGCAGTTTTCGAGACACAGATACGCAGTATTTT
TRBJ2-1,NA,TRBV27,NA,CASSLSNQALYNEQFF,TGTGCCAGCAGTTTATCGAATCAGGCCCTCTACAATGAGCAGTTCTTC
TRBJ1-3,NA,TRBV25-1,NA,CASSATSSGNTIYF,TGTGCCAGCAGTGCCACGAGCTCTGGAAACACCATATATTTT